This T cell receptor beta chain was captured by sequencing in a study of CD8 T cells in ankylosing spondylitis. Study-wide points: Seemingly characteristic of ankylosing spondylitis blood was a TCR beta motif consisting of under 10 highly homologous variants. Reported data indicate significant enrichment of disease-linked clones within matched ankylosing spondylitis synovial fluid. Disease-linked clones were found to be CD8+ and relatively rare in peripheral blood.

Quantitative 5'-RACE with molecular barcodes produced the TCR beta libraries. One entry per CDR3 protein, called by TCRdb with MiXCR from the 5' RACE reads. The sample holds roughly 68,000 distinct CDR3 sequences, about 6% seen once. The CDR3 runs 15 residues. CDR1 and CDR2 (germline): SGHVS, FNYEAQ. Concerning this clonotype: Its antigen is undetermined. The junction departs from germline at one end; a sequencing error may be responsible.

The receptor's source is a male donor with ankylosing spondylitis. The rearrangement links TRBV7-6 to TRBJ1-4, with TRBD1 matching over 9 bases. The source material was synovial fluid, either unsorted or a sorted T cell fraction (not recorded which). The CDR3 sequence is CASSRGGQGVETLFF. In DNA, the CDR3 is TGTGCCAGCAGCCGGGGGGGACAGGGAGTTGAAACACTGTTTTTT. The entire variable domain, with the rest obtained from reference TRBV7-6 and TRBJ1-4, is as follows: GAGVSQSPRYKVTKRGQDVALRCDPISGHVSLYWYRQALGQGPEFLTYFNYEAQQDKSGLPNDRFSAERPEGSISTLTIQRTEQRDSAMYRCASSRGGQGVETLFFGSGTQLSVL.